The source of this T cell receptor beta chain is a study of cytomegalovirus exposure and HLA in healthy donors (dated by TCRdb to about 2017). Concerning the study at large: In an earlier analysis of around 540 of the donors, 276 Gb of sequence data and 117 million unique TCR beta sequences from about 190 million T cells were reported. Both class I and class II loci were covered by HLA typing, at four-digit resolution. A later genetic analysis used genome-wide SNP genotypes for about 55% of the 666 donors, treating that subset as a discovery cohort. Among about 400 genotyped donors of the cohort, an average of roughly 230,000 unique TCR beta nucleotide sequences was sequenced per donor, of which about 18% were non-productive. In a later analysis, previously published TCR beta repertoires from about 670 donors were re-analyzed and high-resolution HLA genotyping was added so that TCR occurrence patterns could be studied. Roughly five DR-DQ haplotypes were handled as single units for association and clustering, since linkage in the cohort was strong. An earlier analysis of approximately 580 of the donors used high-throughput TCR beta sequencing to judge whether each TCR beta V gene segment behaved as functional or pseudogenic. The number of typed donors differed by locus: 629-630 for A, B, C, DRB1 and DQB1; 500 to 550 for DQA1; over 600 for DPA1; and about 470 for DPB1. Of the 398 genotyped donors, approximately 83% fell in the genetic ancestry cluster associated with self-reported Caucasian donors. Alongside the repertoire data, information on donor age, sex, ethnicity and CMV serostatus was compiled. About 330 gigabases of sequencing data and around 80 million unique TCR sequences made up an early release that covered 500 to 700 HLA-typed donors. The study profiled the T cell repertoires of about 640 subjects by immunosequencing and related them to cytomegalovirus serostatus. Besides the first cohort of roughly 660 subjects, a separate validation cohort made up of over 100 different subjects was used. High-throughput TCR immunosequencing, statistical association of individual TCRs with disease status, and machine learning were combined to predict cytomegalovirus infection status. In the later analysis, no new phenotypic data were used to find candidate immune exposures; instead, reliance was placed on TCR beta sequences and their occurrence across donors. All discovery cohort repertoires had been generated using a single sequencing platform. The study aimed to test whether cataloging public T cell receptors could reveal signatures of past pathogen exposure. What the work shows at the level of the full study, not this receptor alone: When HLA alleles, especially DR and DQ, strongly co-occurred, attributing TCR associations to individual alleles was difficult. The authors suggested that the approach could potentially be generalized to other disease states and immunological phenotypes. In vitro tests confirmed that a few of the cytomegalovirus-associated TCR beta chains recognize cytomegalovirus antigens. An earlier analysis of several hundred of the donors showed that most TCR beta V segments appeared in productive rearrangements either about 90% or about 30% of the time, which broadly matched IMGT annotations. The sequencing pipeline was judged likely to have produced a cluster of highly shared sequence variants as a technical artifact. Only TCR beta chains were sequenced in this cohort, and the absence of alpha or paired-chain data limited detectable features. Across donors, most TCR sequences were observed very rarely, whereas some public TCRs were present in many individuals. In a later analysis, HLA-associated TCR beta chains were found to be more clonally expanded and to have lower generation probabilities than equally common non-associated chains. Because counts were too low, seventeen rarely observed V segments, including chromosome 9 orphons, were excluded from the earlier analysis of around 590 of the donors. A total of 150 or so TCR beta chains were listed by the study as associated with cytomegalovirus. Some IMGT-functional V segments, including TRBV6-2 and TRBV6-3, could not be distinguished by the 87-base-pair reads and were therefore excluded. The classifier was reported to diagnose cytomegalovirus status with high specificity and sensitivity in both the original cohort and the validation cohort. According to a later analysis, most CMV-associated TCR beta chains appeared to be HLA-restricted, and the HLA associations seemed to be driven largely by CMV exposure. At a false discovery rate of 0.05, a later analysis linked approximately 18,000 TCR beta sequences to specific HLA alleles. Sequencing depth was assumed to be roughly uniform across donors in the presence/absence analyses, though that assumption may not hold. According to a later genetic analysis, donors in an Asian-associated ancestry cluster had fewer N-insertions in productive TCRs than the approximately 630-donor mean. Linkage disequilibrium might explain the correlated functional status among segregating V segments, but an unknown experimental factor could not be excluded. Because HLA typing was missing for some donors at each locus, association tests included only the typed subset. In a later analysis, TCR association rates were found to vary across HLA loci, with the most associated TCRs seen for DRB1 alleles and the fewest for HLA-C alleles. An association between a missense DCLRE1C variant and V-gene and J-gene trimming of TCR beta chains was found in a later genetic analysis and replicated in an independent cohort. A further reported finding was that TCR beta sequences accurately predicted the HLA-A and HLA-B alleles for most subjects in the first cohort. The only immune exposure information available for the cohort was CMV serostatus. Several of the top co-occurrence clusters appeared to be linked to parvovirus B19, influenza, CMV and Epstein-Barr virus, according to a later analysis.

Libraries were prepared through the immunoSEQ multiplex PCR assay. The multiplex PCR relied on a mix of 60 forward primers for TCR Vbeta segments and 13 reverse primers for TCR Jbeta segments. A multiplex PCR assay on genomic DNA amplified the CDR3 region of rearranged TCR beta genes. Amplified TCR beta libraries were sequenced as 87-base-pair reads on the Illumina HiSeq System. Regarding the original processing steps: A later analysis counted 75 million to 100 million unique TCR beta chains across the 550 to 800 repertoires, and some 11 million of these chains were shared by at least two donors. A nearest-neighbor algorithm error-corrected the raw reads and collapsed the reads into unique sequences, merging closely related sequences to remove PCR and sequencing errors. V, D and J gene segments were assigned by aligning CDR3 sequences to IMGT reference sequences. For a sequence to be retained, a match of at least six nucleotides was required to both a V gene segment and a J gene segment. A rearrangement was called productive if the CDR3 had no stop codons and remained in frame with V and J, and every other rearrangement was called non-productive. Following IMGT convention, CDR3 was defined as the stretch from the second conserved V-encoded cysteine up to the conserved J-encoded phenylalanine. In an earlier analysis of more than 550 of the donors, sequences lacking an unambiguous match to a single V gene segment were excluded. An earlier analysis of approximately 590 of the donors classified V segments as functional when productive rearrangements were above 56.7% and as segregating when the standard deviation between donors was above 5%. A statistical classification framework was developed to diagnose cytomegalovirus status using the catalog of TCR beta chain sequences. In a later analysis, V and J genes were assigned by comparing TCR nucleotide sequences against IMGT/GENE-DB human TR gene sequences. Using the TCRdist pipeline, a later analysis assigned CDR3 sequences along with most-parsimonious VDJ recombination scenarios. A later analysis defined each TCR beta chain by its CDR3 amino acid sequence plus V-gene family, and excluded reads lacking a unique V-gene family. As a way to deal with suspected cross-contamination and a sequencing artifact, a later analysis dropped roughly 600 nucleotide sequences that were highly shared and had low generation probability. A later analysis calculated a clonal expansion index for each public chain from normalized within-repertoire ranks of inferred template counts. In a later analysis, generation probabilities were computed using a VDJ recombination model fitted to out-of-frame rearrangements, and the results were checked against IGoR. Hypergeometric tests were used in a later analysis to score TCR-TCR, TCR-HLA and TCR-CMV co-occurrence, with a repertoire-size bias correction applied to the TCR pairs. False discovery rates were estimated in a later analysis by permuting HLA or CMV assignments 20 times. In a later analysis, co-occurring TCRs were grouped using DBSCAN, with TCRdist sequence similarity added in when clustering inside HLA-allele-positive subsets. For co-occurrence clustering, repertoires with fewer than 30,000 or more than 120,000 public chains were excluded, along with 4 to 6 repertoires with anomalous nucleotide sharing. Imported from immuneACCESS, the table was reduced by TCRdb to in-frame sequences with V and J called. These copies leave out some clones; in studies compared against another copy, an unresolved V gene accounts for under half, and the cause of the remainder is not known. V, J and clone size were drawn from that table, and D and trimming were deduced from the DNA. This sample has 120,000 or so clones in its table, and around 69% of those were observed once. The top ten clonotypes cover roughly 8.6% of the sample.

As to this clone: Its binding antigen is unknown. No per-base quality is available; no much larger clone lies one base away.

Taken from the germline V gene, the CDR1 and CDR2 loops are SQVTM and ANQGSEA. The germline V end is reduced by 5 bases and the J end by 1 base; junction bases left unmatched: 2. The CDR3 covers 15 residues, taking in both the cysteine and the phenylalanine. The entry retains the CDR3 DNA only, 45 bases that are in frame from base 1. The cohort was made up of 650 to 700 healthy bone marrow donors. All cohort members were sampled while nominally healthy, although unrecorded immune exposures were likely present. The donor was CMV seropositive and was included in the group of 289 seropositive cohort members. A peripheral blood sample was provided by each donor, and peripheral blood mononuclear cells were used for TCR beta sequencing. The Qiagen DNeasy Blood Extraction Kit was used to extract genomic DNA from the blood cell samples.

In this chain, TRBV29-1 is recombined with TRBJ2-2; 12 central bases correspond to TRBD2. The source of this sequence is a woman in her thirties or forties in good health and CMV-seropositive. The sequencing sample was made of PBMCs. The DNA sequence is TGCAGCGTTTGGACTAGCGGGAAGAACACCGGGGAGCTGTTTTTT. It is translated as CSVWTSGKNTGELFF.